This TCR beta chain was captured by sequencing in a study of OX40 agonist ivuxolimab in advanced cancers. The overall study: The patients got ivuxolimab, which is an agonistic anti-OX40 (CD134) antibody. In this trial design, patients received ivuxolimab intravenously at 0.01 to 10 mg/kg every 2 weeks.

Repertoires were generated with immunoSEQ multiplex PCR, while TCRdb's copy carries only in-frame clones and drops some. The sample lists 65,000 to 85,000 clones, over 75% occurring once. Trimming at V came to 5 bases and at J to 4 bases, leaving 6 bases not matched to a gene. The germline V gene encodes CDR1 SNHLY and CDR2 FYNNEI. This CDR3 is built from 15 residues. Of note for this clone: The antigen is unknown.

Notes on the study in general: Nonresponders, in some cases, also had low normalized T-cell clonal expansion.

The clonotype originates from an adult with an advanced solid tumor such as melanoma, head and neck, liver or kidney cancer. This chain links TRBV2 with TRBJ2-1; 9 nucleotides match TRBD2. Sequencing was performed on CD4+ or CD8+ T cells sorted from blood, taken in a trial of the OX40 agonist ivuxolimab. The CDR3 loop reads CASSTGTSMYNEQFF. The CDR3 DNA sequence: TGTGCCAGCAGTACCGGGACTAGCATGTACAATGAGCAGTTCTTC.